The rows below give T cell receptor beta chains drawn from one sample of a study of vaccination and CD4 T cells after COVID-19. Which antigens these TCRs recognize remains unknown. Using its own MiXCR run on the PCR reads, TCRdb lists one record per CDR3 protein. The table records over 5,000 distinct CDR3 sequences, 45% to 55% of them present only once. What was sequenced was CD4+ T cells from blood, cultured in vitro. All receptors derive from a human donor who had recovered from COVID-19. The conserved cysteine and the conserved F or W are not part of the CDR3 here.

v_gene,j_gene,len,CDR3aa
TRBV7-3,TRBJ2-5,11,ASSLGPKETQY
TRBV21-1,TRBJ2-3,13,ASSKGEIATDTQY
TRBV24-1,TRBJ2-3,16,ATSDGWASGRAHDTQY
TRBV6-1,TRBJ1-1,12,ASKGWRENTEAF
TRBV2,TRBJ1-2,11,ASTAGFNYGYT
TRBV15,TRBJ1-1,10,ATSRDDRQAF
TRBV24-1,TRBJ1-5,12,ATGGEGGNQPQH
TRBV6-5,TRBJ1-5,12,ASSYSNSNQPQH
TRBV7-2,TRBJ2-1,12,ASSLYSADDEQF
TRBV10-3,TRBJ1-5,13,AISEQSQGNQPQH
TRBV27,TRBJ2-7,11,ASSFAARGEQY
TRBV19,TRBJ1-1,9,ASRQKAEAF
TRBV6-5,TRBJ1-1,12,ASSYSEARAEAF
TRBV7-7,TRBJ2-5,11,ASSLGWQETQY
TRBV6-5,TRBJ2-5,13,ASSYSTGNRETQY
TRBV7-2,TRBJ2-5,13,ASSFLAGVLETQY
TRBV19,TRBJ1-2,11,ASSERTGQGYT
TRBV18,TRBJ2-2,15,ASSPLMGGHQPGELF
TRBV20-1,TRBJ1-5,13,SARAAGGRSQPQH
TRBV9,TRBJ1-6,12,ASSSQVDNSPLH
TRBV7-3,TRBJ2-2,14,ASSLSGGIGTGELF
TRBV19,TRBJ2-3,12,ASSTGLSPDTQY
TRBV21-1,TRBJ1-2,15,ASSKGRPESGDYGYT
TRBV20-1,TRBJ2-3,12,SARRGGTTDTQY
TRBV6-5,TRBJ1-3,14,ASSSLTGTAGNTIY
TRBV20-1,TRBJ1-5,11,SASRTVNQPQH
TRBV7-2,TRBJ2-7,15,ASSPTTTSGRTYEQY
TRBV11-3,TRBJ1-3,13,ASSLHVSSGNTIY
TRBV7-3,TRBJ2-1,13,ASSPTPTEYNEQF
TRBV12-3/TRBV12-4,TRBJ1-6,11,ASTRDDGSPLH
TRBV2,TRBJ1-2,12,ASTRGRGDYGYT
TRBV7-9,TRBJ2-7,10,ASSRDTYEQY
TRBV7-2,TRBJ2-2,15,ASSLVIPGADTGELF
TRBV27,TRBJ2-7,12,ASSAGDRLYEQY
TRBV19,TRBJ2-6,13,ASSIRYSGANVLT
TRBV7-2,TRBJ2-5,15,ASSLDPSGGGQETQY
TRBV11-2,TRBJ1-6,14,ASRPQGAGGNSPLH
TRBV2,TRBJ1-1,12,ASNRQGKNTEAF
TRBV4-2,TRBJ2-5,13,ASSLGTEAIETQY
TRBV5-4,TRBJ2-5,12,ASSLGQGGETQY
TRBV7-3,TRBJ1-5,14,ASSLNRGPPGQPQH